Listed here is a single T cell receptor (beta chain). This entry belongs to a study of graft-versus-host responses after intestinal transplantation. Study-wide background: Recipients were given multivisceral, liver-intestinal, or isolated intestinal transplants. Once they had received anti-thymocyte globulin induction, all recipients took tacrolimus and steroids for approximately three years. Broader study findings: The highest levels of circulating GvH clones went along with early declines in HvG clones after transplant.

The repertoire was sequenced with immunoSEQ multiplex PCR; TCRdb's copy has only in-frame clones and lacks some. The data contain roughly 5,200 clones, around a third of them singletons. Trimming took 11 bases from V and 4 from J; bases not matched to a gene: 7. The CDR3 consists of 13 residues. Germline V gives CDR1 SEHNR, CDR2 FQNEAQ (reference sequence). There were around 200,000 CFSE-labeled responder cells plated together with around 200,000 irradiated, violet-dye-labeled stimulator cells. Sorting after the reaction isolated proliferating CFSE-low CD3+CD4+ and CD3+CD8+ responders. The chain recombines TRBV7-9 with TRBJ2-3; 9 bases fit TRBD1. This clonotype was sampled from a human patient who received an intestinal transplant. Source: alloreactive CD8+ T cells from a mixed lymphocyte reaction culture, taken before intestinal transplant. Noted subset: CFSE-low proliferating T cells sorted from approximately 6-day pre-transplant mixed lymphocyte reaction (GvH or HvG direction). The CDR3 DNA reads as TGTGCCGTCCAGACAGGGGGACCAGATACGCAGTATTTT. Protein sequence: CAVQTGGPDTQYF.